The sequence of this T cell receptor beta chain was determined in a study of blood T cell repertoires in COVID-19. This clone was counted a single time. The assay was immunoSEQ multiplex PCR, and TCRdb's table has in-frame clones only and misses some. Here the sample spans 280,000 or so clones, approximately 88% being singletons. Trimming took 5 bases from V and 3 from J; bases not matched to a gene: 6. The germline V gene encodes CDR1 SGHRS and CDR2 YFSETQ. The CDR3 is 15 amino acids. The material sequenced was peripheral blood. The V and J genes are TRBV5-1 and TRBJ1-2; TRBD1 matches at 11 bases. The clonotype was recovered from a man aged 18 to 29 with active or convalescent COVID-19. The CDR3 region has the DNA TGCGCCAGCAGTTGGACAGGGGGCGGCGACTATGGCTACACCTTC. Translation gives CASSWTGGGDYGYTF.